The present T cell receptor (beta chain) was sequenced within a study of shared T cell receptors in the human thymus (dated by TCRdb to the early 2020s). Looking at the study overall: The study examined how self-reactive, shared T-cell receptor alpha chains are generated in the human thymus.

The library was produced with the immunoSEQ multiplex PCR assay. The source is immuneACCESS, and TCRdb retained only in-frame sequences with V and J called. Part of the clones is not carried over; for the studies checked, unresolved V genes explain less than half of this, and the remainder is unexplained. In this sample the table shows hundreds of thousands of clones, approximately 83% of which occur a single time. Of the sample, roughly 0.01% falls within the top ten clones. The CDR3 goes from the cysteine to the phenylalanine over 12 residues. Only CDR3 DNA remains: 36 bases, in frame from the first base. Deletion took 2 bases off V and 0 bases off J, with a span of 2 bases between the germline ends. CDR1 and CDR2, looked up from the germline V gene, are SGHDT and YYEEEE. With regard to this clone: The antigen it binds to is not known. The sample holds no much larger clone one base away, and base qualities are not on file.

A further study also used this sample, focusing on human thymus T cells. The second study's authors report: Immunologically healthy infants undergoing open corrective cardiac surgery for congenital heart defects in Finland were used as donors. The thymus tissue came from surgical resects taken out during corrective cardiac surgery. V and J gene segment usage appeared biased in both thymic and peripheral blood repertoires. The related research found that thymic TCR repertoires overlapped highly between unrelated individuals. The study used fewer than ten infant thymus samples plus four related peripheral blood samples to characterize TCR alpha and beta repertoires. The infant donors were about 7 to 250 days old, and the cohort included several males and a couple of females. After being mechanically released from the tissue, thymocytes were kept at -70 degrees C in pellets of roughly 10-33 million cells. A QIAsymphony instrument was used to extract genomic DNA from frozen cell pellets. The immunoSEQ multiplex PCR assay was used to amplify the TCRB and TCRAD loci from a standardized amount of quality-controlled genomic DNA. The amplicons covered the V(D)J region and were long enough to include the CDR3 and to identify the V and J genes. Amplicon sequencing was performed on an Illumina platform through the commercial immunoSEQ service. Primer bias and sequencing errors were corrected using previously described methods, and TCRAD and TCRB definitions followed the IMGT database. Analysis of the repertoires was done with immunoSEQ Analyzer 3.0 and VDJTools and included basic statistics, V/J segment usage, diversity estimates, rarefaction and pairwise overlap. Diversity was estimated using the Chao1, ChaoE, Efron-Thisted, Shannon and inverse Simpson indices, and was also estimated on datasets down-sampled to the size of the smallest sample. Repertoire overlap used strict matching of CDR3 nucleotide sequence, V gene and J gene, with Jaccard-based multidimensional scaling clustering. Thymus samples yielded on average approximately 840,000 unique TCRB clonotypes, compared with 75,000 to 85,000 from blood samples.

Specimen: thymocytes. This receptor was taken from a girl under three years old with a congenital heart defect. Donor details come from another sample of the same person, matched by shared clones. The rearranged segments are TRBV5-6 and TRBJ1-1; no D gene call is confident. For the CDR3, the sequence is CASSFMNTEAFF. The sequenced DNA: TGTGCCAGCAGCTTCATGAACACTGAAGCTTTCTTT.